These T cell receptor beta chains were read from a single sample in a study of blood T cell repertoires in COVID-19. Profiled with immunoSEQ multiplex PCR; TCRdb holds only in-frame clones, not every one. The sample includes around 65,000 clones, under 85% of them seen just once. Source material: peripheral blood. These receptors were collected from a woman of 80 years or more with active or convalescent COVID-19. Both conserved end residues are part of each CDR3. Fields, in order: D gene, V gene, J gene, clone size, CDR3 DNA, CDR3 protein. D genes are given only for firm matches. Rows give clone size only sometimes, using once, few, many, or a class for an expanded clone.

NA,TRBV3-1/TRBV3-2,TRBJ1-2,NA,TGTGCCAGCAGCCAAGTGACGGCGCCGGGTGGGGGCTACACCTTC,CASSQVTAPGGGYTF
TRBD2,TRBV9,TRBJ2-1,NA,TGTGCCATTATGCGGGGGTATGGTGAGCAGTTCTTC,CAIMRGYGEQFF
TRBD1,TRBV5-5,TRBJ1-5,NA,TGTGCCAGCAGCTTGGGGACAGGGGGGAAGGGTCAGCCCCAGCATTTT,CASSLGTGGKGQPQHF
TRBD1,TRBV23-1,TRBJ2-2,NA,TGCGCCAGCAGTGGGGGACAGGGGTGCACCGGGGAGCTGTTTTTT,CASSGGQGCTGELFF
NA,TRBV19,TRBJ1-1,NA,TGTGCCAGTAGTACCAACAGGGTGCGCACTGAAGCTTTCTTT,CASSTNRVRTEAFF
TRBD1,TRBV5-1,TRBJ1-1,once,TGCGCCAGCAGTAAGGGACAGGAGGGGACTGAAGCTTTCTTT,CASSKGQEGTEAFF
NA,TRBV5-6,TRBJ1-1,NA,TGTGCCAGCCTTTGGTCGGGGACAAGGCTAATTTCCACTGAAGCTTTCTTT,CASLWSGTRLISTEAFF
TRBD1,TRBV7-6,TRBJ1-5,NA,TGTGCCAGCAGCCCCGGGTCGTGGGACAGGGGTGTCGGTCAGCCCCAGCATTTT,CASSPGSWDRGVGQPQHF
NA,TRBV27,TRBJ1-2,few,TGTGCCAGCAGTTTCGGGGGGGCGTTAAGTGGCTACACCTTC,CASSFGGALSGYTF
TRBD1,TRBV6-5,TRBJ2-7,NA,TGTGCCAGCAGTTACTCTTCCAGGGGGAGTTACGAGCAGTACTTC,CASSYSSRGSYEQYF
NA,TRBV5-1,TRBJ2-7,NA,TGCGCCAGCAGCACACCTCCGGCAGGGACCTACGAGCAGTACTTC,CASSTPPAGTYEQYF
TRBD1,TRBV5-1,TRBJ1-4,few,TGCGCCAGCAGCAGTTGGGACAGGGGGCCATCTAATGAAAAACTGTTTTTT,CASSSWDRGPSNEKLFF
NA,TRBV6-5,TRBJ1-4,NA,TGTGCCAGCAGCAATAAGGGGGATGAAAAACTGTTTTTT,CASSNKGDEKLFF
TRBD1,TRBV6-5,TRBJ1-4,few,TGTGCCAGCAGTTACTCAGCAGGGGGCTATGAAAAACTGTTTTTT,CASSYSAGGYEKLFF
NA,TRBV11-3,TRBJ2-3,few,TGTGCCAGCAGCTTAATATCTTACGGAGCAGATACGCAGTATTTT,CASSLISYGADTQYF
TRBD1,TRBV19,TRBJ2-1,NA,TGTGCCAGTAGTATTACAGGGGGCAATGAGCAGTTCTTC,CASSITGGNEQFF
NA,TRBV27,TRBJ1-1,NA,TGTGCCAGCAGTTTATTTTCAGGGGTGAACACTGAAGCTTTCTTT,CASSLFSGVNTEAFF
TRBD1,TRBV4-1,TRBJ1-2,NA,TGCGCCAGCAGCCAGGGGACAGCCGATAGCTATGGCTACACCTTC,CASSQGTADSYGYTF
TRBD2,TRBV7-3,TRBJ2-3,NA,TGTGCCAGCAGCCTAGGGCTAGCGGGGGGGCCTGGGGCAGATACGCAGTATTTT,CASSLGLAGGPGADTQYF
TRBD1,TRBV30,TRBJ2-7,NA,TGTGCCGTCTCAGACAGGGGTCAGCAGTACTTC,CAVSDRGQQYF